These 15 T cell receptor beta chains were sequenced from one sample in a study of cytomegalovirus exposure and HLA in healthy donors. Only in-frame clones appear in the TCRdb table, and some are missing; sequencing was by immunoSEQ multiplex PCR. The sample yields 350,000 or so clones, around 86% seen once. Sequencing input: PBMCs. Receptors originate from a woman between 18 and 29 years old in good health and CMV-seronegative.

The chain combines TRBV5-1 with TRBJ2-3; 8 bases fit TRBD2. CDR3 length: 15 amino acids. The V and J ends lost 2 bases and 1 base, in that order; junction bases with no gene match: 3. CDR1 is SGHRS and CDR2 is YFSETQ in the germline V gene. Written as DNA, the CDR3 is TGCGCCAGCAGCTTAACTAGCGGCCGCACAGATACGCAGTATTTT. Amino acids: CASSLTSGRTDTQYF.

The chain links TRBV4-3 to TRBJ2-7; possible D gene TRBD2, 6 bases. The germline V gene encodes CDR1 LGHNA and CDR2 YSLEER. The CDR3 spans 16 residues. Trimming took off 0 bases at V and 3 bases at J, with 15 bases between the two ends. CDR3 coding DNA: TGCGCCAGCAGCCAAGATCCGGGAGACCTTCTCTACGAGCAGTACTTC. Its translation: CASSQDPGDLLYEQYF.

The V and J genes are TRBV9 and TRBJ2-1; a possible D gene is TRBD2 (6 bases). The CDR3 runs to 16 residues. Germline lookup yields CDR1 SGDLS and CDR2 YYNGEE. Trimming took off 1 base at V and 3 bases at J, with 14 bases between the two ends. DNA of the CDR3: TGTGCCAGCAGCGTATTAGGAGTAGCGGTCTACAATGAGCAGTTCTTC. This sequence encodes CASSVLGVAVYNEQFF.

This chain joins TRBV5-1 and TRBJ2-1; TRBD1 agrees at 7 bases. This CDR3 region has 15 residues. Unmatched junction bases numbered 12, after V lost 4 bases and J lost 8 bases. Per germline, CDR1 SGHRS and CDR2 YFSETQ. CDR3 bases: TGCGCCAGCAGCGGGACAGTGGGAGTAATCCATGAGCAGTTCTTC. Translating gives CASSGTVGVIHEQFF.

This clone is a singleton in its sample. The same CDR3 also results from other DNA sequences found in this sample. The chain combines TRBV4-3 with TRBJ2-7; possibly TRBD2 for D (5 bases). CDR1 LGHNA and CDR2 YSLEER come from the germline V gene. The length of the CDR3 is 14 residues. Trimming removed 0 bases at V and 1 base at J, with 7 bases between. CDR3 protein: CASSQDPGSYEQYF. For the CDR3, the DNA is TGCGCCAGCAGCCAAGATCCGGGGTCCTACGAGCAGTACTTC.

CDR3 sequence reads: CASSFGLASNRDTGELFF. The CDR3 DNA is TGTGCCAGCAGCTTTGGACTAGCGTCCAACAGGGACACCGGGGAGCTGTTTTTT. This chain connects TRBV7-9 to TRBJ2-2, with 9 bases identical to TRBD2. Germline CDR1 SEHNR, CDR2 FQNEAQ (reference sequence). Germline trimming cut 3 bases from V and 3 bases from J; bases unmatched to any gene: 11. The CDR3 is 18 amino acids.

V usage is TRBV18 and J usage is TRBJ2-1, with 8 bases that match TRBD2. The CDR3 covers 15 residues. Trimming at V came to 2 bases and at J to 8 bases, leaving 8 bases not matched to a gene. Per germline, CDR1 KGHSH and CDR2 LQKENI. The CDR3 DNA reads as TGTGCCAGCTCACCAAGGCGGGGGGCCGGTGATGAGCAGTTCTTC. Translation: CASSPRRGAGDEQFF.

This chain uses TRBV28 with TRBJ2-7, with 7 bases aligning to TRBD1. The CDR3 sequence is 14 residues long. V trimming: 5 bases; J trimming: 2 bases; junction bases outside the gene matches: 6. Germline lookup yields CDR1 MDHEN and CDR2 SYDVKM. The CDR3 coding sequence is TGTGCCAGCAGTCGACAGGGTACAACCTACGAGCAGTACTTC. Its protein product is CASSRQGTTYEQYF.

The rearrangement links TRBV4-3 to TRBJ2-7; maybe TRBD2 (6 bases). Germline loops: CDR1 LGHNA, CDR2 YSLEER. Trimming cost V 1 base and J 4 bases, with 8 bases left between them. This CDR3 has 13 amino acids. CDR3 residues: CASSQGGRYEQYF. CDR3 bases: TGCGCCAGCAGCCAAGGAGGGAGGTACGAGCAGTACTTC.

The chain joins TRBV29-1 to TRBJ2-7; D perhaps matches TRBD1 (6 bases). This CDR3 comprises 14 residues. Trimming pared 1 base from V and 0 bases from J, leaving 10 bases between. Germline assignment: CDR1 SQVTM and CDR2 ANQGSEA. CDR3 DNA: TGCAGCGTTGAAGGGGGGCAGGACTCCTACGAGCAGTACTTC. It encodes CSVEGGQDSYEQYF.

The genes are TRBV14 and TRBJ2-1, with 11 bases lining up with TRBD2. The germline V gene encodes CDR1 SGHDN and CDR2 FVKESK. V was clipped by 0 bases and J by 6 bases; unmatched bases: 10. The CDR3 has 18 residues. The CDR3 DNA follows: TGTGCCAGCAGCCAAGATTCCACGACTAGCGGGGCCCTCAATGAGCAGTTCTTC. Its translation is CASSQDSTTSGALNEQFF.

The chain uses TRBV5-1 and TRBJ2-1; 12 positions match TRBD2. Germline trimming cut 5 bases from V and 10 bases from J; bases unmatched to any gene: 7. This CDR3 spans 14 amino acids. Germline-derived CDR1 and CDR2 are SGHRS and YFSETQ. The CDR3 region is CASRTSGGLGEQFF. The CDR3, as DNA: TGCGCCAGCAGGACTAGCGGGGGTTTAGGGGAGCAGTTCTTC.

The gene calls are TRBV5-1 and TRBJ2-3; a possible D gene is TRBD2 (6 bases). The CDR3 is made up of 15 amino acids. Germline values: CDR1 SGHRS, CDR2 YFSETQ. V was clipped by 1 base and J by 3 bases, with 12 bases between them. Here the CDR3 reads CASSLSGRWTDTQYF. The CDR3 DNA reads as TGCGCCAGCAGCTTGAGTGGGAGGTGGACAGATACGCAGTATTTT. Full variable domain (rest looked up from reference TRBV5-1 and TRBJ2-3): KAGVTQTPRYLIKTRGQQVTLSCSPISGHRSVSWYQQTPGQGLQFLFEYFSETQRNKGNFPGRFSGRQFSNSRSEMNVSTLELGDSALYLCASSLSGRWTDTQYFGPGTRLTVL.

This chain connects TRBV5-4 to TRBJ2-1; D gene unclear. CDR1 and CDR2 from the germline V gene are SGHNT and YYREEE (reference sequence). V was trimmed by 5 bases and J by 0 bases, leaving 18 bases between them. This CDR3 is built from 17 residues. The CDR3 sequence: CASSHSTFAVSYNEQFF. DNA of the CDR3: TGTGCCAGCAGTCATAGCACATTTGCGGTCTCCTACAATGAGCAGTTCTTC.

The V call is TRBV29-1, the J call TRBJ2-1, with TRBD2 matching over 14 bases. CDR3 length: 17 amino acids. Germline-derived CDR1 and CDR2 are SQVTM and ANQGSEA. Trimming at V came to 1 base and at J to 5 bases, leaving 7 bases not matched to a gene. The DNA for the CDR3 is TGCAGCGTTGAAGTTGGGACTAGCGGGAGTATCCACAATGAGCAGTTCTTC. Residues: CSVEVGTSGSIHNEQFF.